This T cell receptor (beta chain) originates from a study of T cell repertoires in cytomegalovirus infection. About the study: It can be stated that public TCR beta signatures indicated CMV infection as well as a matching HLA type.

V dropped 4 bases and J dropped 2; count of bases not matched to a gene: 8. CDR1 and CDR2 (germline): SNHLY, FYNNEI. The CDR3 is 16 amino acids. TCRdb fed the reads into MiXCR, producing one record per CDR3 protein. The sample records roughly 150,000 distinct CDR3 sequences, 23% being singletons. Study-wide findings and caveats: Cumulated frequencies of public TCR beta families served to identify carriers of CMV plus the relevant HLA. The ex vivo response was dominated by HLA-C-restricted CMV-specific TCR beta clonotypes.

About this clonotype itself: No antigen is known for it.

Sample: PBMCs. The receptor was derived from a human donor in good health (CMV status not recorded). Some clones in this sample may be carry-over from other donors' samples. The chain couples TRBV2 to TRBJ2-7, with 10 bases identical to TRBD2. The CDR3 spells CASSGIELAGAYEQYF. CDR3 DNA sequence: TGTGCCAGCAGTGGGATAGAGCTAGCGGGAGCCTACGAGCAGTACTTC. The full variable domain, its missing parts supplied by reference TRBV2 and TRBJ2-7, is EPEVTQTPSHQVTQMGQEVILRCVPISNHLYFYWYRQILGQKVEFLVSFYNNEISEKSEIFDDQFSVERPDGSNFTLKIRSTKLEDSAMYFCASSGIELAGAYEQYFGPGTRLTVT.